This T cell receptor (beta chain) was sequenced in a study of OX40 agonist ivuxolimab in advanced cancers. Study at large: Subjects had a mean age of around 60 years, with a range of roughly 23 to 79; less than 90% were male. Study observations and caveats: On average, CD8+ T cells had more expanded clones than CD4+.

Autoimmune disease history or systemic immunosuppression was exclusionary. Patients had blood sampled at baseline and again on cycle 4 day 1 and cycle 7 day 1. Regarding this clone: Its specificity is unknown.

Some clones are missing from TCRdb's copy, which holds only in-frame ones; the method was immunoSEQ multiplex PCR. This sample has tens of thousands of clones, with roughly 94% found just once. The CDR3 spans 14 residues. The ends lost 8 bases at V and 6 bases at J; junction bases unmatched: 8. CDR1 is MNHEY, CDR2 SMNVEV, per germline (reference sequence). The source is an adult with an advanced solid tumor such as melanoma, head and neck, liver or kidney cancer. This rearrangement joins TRBV27 to TRBJ2-2; the match to TRBD2 covers 8 bases. Sequenced here: CD4+ or CD8+ T cells sorted from blood, sampled in a trial of the OX40 agonist ivuxolimab. CDR3 sequence reads: CASRPGGLAGELFF. CDR3 coding DNA: TGTGCCAGCCGGCCGGGGGGGCTCGCCGGGGAGCTGTTTTTT.